This passage covers 20 T cell receptor beta chains from one sample sequenced in a study of blood T cell repertoires in COVID-19. Sequencing used immunoSEQ multiplex PCR; TCRdb keeps in-frame clones, though not all of them. The table includes some 200,000 clones, 80% to 90% detected once. Material for sequencing was PBMCs or T cells enriched from blood (not recorded which). These receptors were collected from a woman aged 18-30 years in a cohort exposed to, infected with or recovered from COVID-19 (not recorded which).

The CDR3 here is CASSPGGSEKNQPQHF. The CDR3 region has the DNA TGTGCCAGCAGCCCGGGGGGGTCGGAAAAAAATCAGCCCCAGCATTTT. This rearrangement joins TRBV28 to TRBJ1-5; possibly TRBD1 for D (5 bases). Germline values: CDR1 MDHEN, CDR2 SYDVKM. CDR3 length: 16 amino acids. V was pared by 6 bases and J by 4 bases, with 19 bases between.

J is TRBJ1-5 and V is TRBV6-5; TRBD1 matches 7 bases. Germline V gene data show CDR1 as MNHEY and CDR2 as SVGAGI. Germline trimming cut 4 bases from V and 7 bases from J; bases unmatched to any gene: 13. This CDR3 contains 16 residues. The CDR3 loop reads CASSSTQEGARQPQHF. The DNA of the CDR3 is TGTGCCAGCAGTTCAACCCAGGAGGGGGCGAGACAGCCCCAGCATTTT.

In this sample, this clone turned up once. The V call is TRBV3-1 (or the pseudogene TRBV3-2), the J call TRBJ1-2, with 8 bases matching TRBD1. With 3 bases clipped from V and 3 bases from J, the junction kept 0 bases outside the gene matches. This CDR3 contains 13 residues. Germline-derived CDR1 and CDR2 are LGHDT and YNNKEL (reference sequence). The CDR3 DNA is TGTGCCAGCAGCCAGACAGGGGACTATGGCTACACCTTC. This sequence encodes CASSQTGDYGYTF.

This rearrangement joins TRBV9 to TRBJ2-6; D is perhaps TRBD1 (6 bases). V gave up 1 base and J gave up 1 base, with 6 bases separating them. Germline loops: CDR1 SGDLS, CDR2 YYNGEE. The CDR3 is 15 residues long. The CDR3 reads CASSVTGSGANVLTF. The CDR3 DNA follows: TGTGCCAGCAGCGTAACAGGGTCTGGGGCCAACGTCCTGACTTTC.

This chain connects TRBV27 to TRBJ1-5, with no clear D. Germline CDR1 is MNHEY and CDR2 is SMNVEV (reference sequence). V was trimmed by 9 bases and J by 5 bases, leaving 5 bases between them. The CDR3 sequence is 10 residues long. CDR3 loop: CASRDQPQHF. The DNA for the CDR3 is TGTGCCAGTCGAGATCAGCCCCAGCATTTT.

The V and J genes are TRBV6-6 and TRBJ2-5; D not resolved. This CDR3 is built from 14 residues. The ends were cut back, 6 bases at V and 5 bases at J, with 16 bases in the middle. The germline CDR1 and CDR2 sequences are MNHNY and SVGAGI (reference sequence). The DNA of the CDR3 is TGTGCCAGCAGCCCCCGGAAAGAGAGGGAGACCCAGTACTTC. Its protein product is CASSPRKERETQYF.

This sequence joins TRBV15 and TRBJ2-1, with 13 bases fitting TRBD2. The germline V gene encodes CDR1 LNHNV and CDR2 YYDKDF (reference sequence). This CDR3 region has 18 residues. J gave up 0 bases and V 5 bases, and 7 bases lay outside the gene matches. This CDR3 is CATSHSGTSGISYNEQFF. The DNA of the CDR3 is TGTGCCACCAGCCACTCCGGGACTAGCGGGATCTCCTACAATGAGCAGTTCTTC.

V is TRBV7-9 and J is TRBJ2-1; D is possibly TRBD1 (6 bases). The CDR3 runs 14 residues. Looked up from germline, CDR1 is SEHNR and CDR2 is FQNEAQ (reference sequence). V was shortened by 2 bases and J by 7 bases, with 12 bases between the two germline ends. This CDR3 is CASSLTPGANEQFF. The DNA for the CDR3 is TGTGCCAGCAGCTTAACTCCAGGGGCGAATGAGCAGTTCTTC.

This clone was seen more than once but under ten times. V is TRBV11-3 and J is TRBJ2-2; D is unclear. Trimming cost V 1 base and J 1 base, with 4 bases left between them. CDR1 SGHNT and CDR2 YENEEA come from the germline V gene. The CDR3 has 14 amino acids. This CDR3 is CASSLGGNTGELFF. The CDR3 region has the DNA TGTGCCAGCAGCTTAGGAGGGAACACCGGGGAGCTGTTTTTT.

V and J are TRBV12-3 or TRBV12-4 and TRBJ2-7, with D tentatively TRBD2 (6 bases). V lost 8 bases and J 5 bases, leaving 13 bases between the germline ends. The CDR3 extends over 12 amino acids. In nucleotides, the CDR3 is TGTGCCAGCGCACACTCGGGGGACGAGCAGTACTTC. Translation gives CASAHSGDEQYF.

The CDR3 protein is CASSVAVSGGQRWDLYYGYTF. The CDR3 coding sequence is TGTGCCAGCAGCGTAGCTGTTTCCGGCGGGCAGCGGTGGGATTTGTACTATGGCTACACCTTC. V gene TRBV9 combines with J gene TRBJ1-2; D unresolved. Germline lookup yields CDR1 SGDLS and CDR2 YYNGEE. V was trimmed by 0 bases and J by 3 bases, leaving 30 bases between them. The CDR3 is made up of 21 amino acids.

The chain couples TRBV5-4 to TRBJ1-6; 7 bases fit TRBD1. Trimming cost V 2 bases and J 7 bases; bases outside gene matches: 6. CDR1 is SGHNT and CDR2 is YYREEE in the germline V gene (reference sequence). The CDR3 contains 15 residues. Written as DNA, the CDR3 is TGTGCCAGCAGCTTCTCCGGACAGGAGAATTCACCCCTCCACTTT. This gives the protein CASSFSGQENSPLHF.

The chain recombines TRBV5-8 with TRBJ1-1; tentatively, D is TRBD1 (6 bases). Germline V gene data show CDR1 as SGHTS and CDR2 as YDEGEE. Between the trimmed V and J ends, which lost 0 bases and 5 bases, there was a span of 14 bases. This CDR3 is built from 15 residues. CDR3 nucleotides: TGTGCCAGCAGCTTGGGCCAGGGGATTGGGACTGAAGCTTTCTTT. It yields the protein CASSLGQGIGTEAFF.

The V call is TRBV5-1, the J call TRBJ1-1, with TRBD1 matching over 7 bases. Germline-derived CDR1 and CDR2 are SGHRS and YFSETQ. CDR3 length: 13 amino acids. After removal of 4 bases from V and 1 base from J, the junction contained 1 base not matched to a gene. In DNA form, the CDR3 reads TGCGCCAGCAGCCGGGACAGGAACACTGAAGCTTTCTTT. As protein: CASSRDRNTEAFF.

The J gene is TRBJ2-5, the V gene TRBV4-1; 8 bases align to TRBD1. Looked up from germline, CDR1 is MGHRA and CDR2 is YSYEKL. CDR3 length: 14 amino acids. V shed 5 bases and J 3 bases; nucleotides not matched to a gene: 5. The CDR3 DNA sequence: TGCGCCAGCAGCTACCCGGGACAGGAAGAGACCCAGTACTTC. Amino acid sequence: CASSYPGQEETQYF.

This clone was detected a few times. CDR3 amino acids: CATSRGGTGDNQPQHF. The DNA of the CDR3 is TGTGCCACCAGCAGAGGTGGGACAGGGGACAATCAGCCCCAGCATTTT. The V and J genes are TRBV15 and TRBJ1-5; TRBD1 matches 10 bases. Germline assignment: CDR1 LNHNV and CDR2 YYDKDF (reference sequence). V lost 1 base, J lost 3 bases, and 3 bases stayed unmatched. The CDR3 runs 16 residues.

J is TRBJ1-1 and V is TRBV2; possible D gene TRBD1, 5 bases. Trimming took off 1 base at V and 7 bases at J, with 22 bases between the two ends. This CDR3 region has 17 residues. In germline, CDR1 is SNHLY, CDR2 FYNNEI. The chain's CDR3 is CASSEGRWWGRIIEAFF. In DNA, the CDR3 is TGTGCCAGCAGTGAAGGTCGTTGGTGGGGCAGGATAATTGAAGCTTTCTTT.

J is TRBJ1-2 and V is TRBV19; D uncertain. The CDR3 has 14 residues. Germline CDR1 and CDR2: LNHDA and SQIVND (reference sequence). Trimming removed 2 bases from V and 4 bases from J, with 11 bases in between. The CDR3 protein is CASSILYSSYGYTF. For the CDR3, the DNA is TGTGCCAGTAGTATATTGTACAGTTCCTATGGCTACACCTTC.

The chain uses TRBV5-5 and TRBJ2-3; no clear D. This CDR3 comprises 17 residues. V dropped 1 base and J dropped 0 bases, with 15 bases sitting between them. Germline CDR1 and CDR2: SGHKS and YYEKEE (reference sequence). The chain's CDR3 is CASSLFQAHASTDTQYF. CDR3 bases: TGTGCCAGCAGCTTGTTCCAGGCACACGCTAGCACAGATACGCAGTATTTT.

V usage is TRBV2 and J usage is TRBJ2-3, with D hard to call. The V gene's germline CDR1 is SNHLY and CDR2 FYNNEI. V lost 3 bases to trimming and J lost 6 bases, with 13 bases between them. The CDR3 is made up of 14 amino acids. As DNA, the CDR3 is TGTGCCAGCAGTGAGGCCCTACCCGGGGATACGCAGTATTTT. It translates to CASSEALPGDTQYF.